This TCR beta chain came from a study of OX40 agonist ivuxolimab in advanced cancers. Study overall: Each patient was given ivuxolimab into a vein every 2 weeks, at 0.01 to 10 mg/kg.

With 1 base removed from V and 0 bases from J, the gap between germline ends came to 6 bases. Per the germline V gene, CDR1 is SGHTA and CDR2 is FQGNSA. This CDR3 spans 14 amino acids. Sampling of blood occurred at baseline, cycle 4 day 1, and cycle 7 day 1. TCRdb keeps only in-frame clones here, not all; method: immunoSEQ multiplex PCR. The table lists around 62,000 clones, around 82% of them singletons. Turning to this clone: The antigen remains undetermined. Other DNA sequences of this sample code for an identical CDR3.

General study findings and limits: Expanded clones tended on average to be more numerous among CD8+ T cells than CD4+. Both blood CD4+ and CD8+ T cells showed clonal growth by week 6 at 0.1 to 3.0 mg/kg.

The sequence derives from an adult with an advanced solid tumor such as melanoma, head and neck, liver or kidney cancer. Sequenced material: CD4+ or CD8+ T cells sorted from blood, taken in a trial of the OX40 agonist ivuxolimab. The chain recombines TRBV7-2 with TRBJ1-2; no clear D. DNA for the CDR3: TGTGCCAGCAGCTTAGAGCGGGCTAACTATGGCTACACCTTC. Translating it yields CASSLERANYGYTF.